These 3 T cell receptor beta chains share one sample of origin, sequenced in a study of technical replicates of blood from several donors. TCRdb's copy holds only in-frame clones and misses some; the assay was immunoSEQ multiplex PCR. The sample gives about 88,000 clones, over 90% of which show up once; under 0.35% is in the top ten. The source material was T cells isolated from PBMCs. The receptors were sampled from a human donor in good health.

The genes are TRBV27 and TRBJ2-3; D is uncertain. The CDR3 is made up of 16 amino acids. CDR1 is MNHEY and CDR2 is SMNVEV in the germline V gene (reference sequence). The V gene lost 2 bases and the J gene lost 2 bases, with 14 bases spanning the gap. The CDR3 coding sequence is TGTGCCAGCAGTTTAATCGGCGGTTCAATCACAGATACGCAGTATTTT. Amino acid sequence: CASSLIGGSITDTQYF.

The genes are TRBV2 and TRBJ1-4; 8 bases are a match to TRBD1. The CDR3 covers 14 residues. After removal of 6 bases from V and 3 bases from J, the junction contained 3 bases not matched to a gene. CDR1 is SNHLY and CDR2 is FYNNEI in the germline V gene. The CDR3 region has the DNA TGTGCCAGCAGCCTCAGGGGGCCTAATGAAAAACTGTTTTTT. This gives the protein CASSLRGPNEKLFF.

The V and J genes are TRBV6-5 and TRBJ2-3, with a weak D call TRBD2 (5 bases). Trimming shortened V by 4 bases and J by 3 bases, and 17 bases separated the two germline ends. CDR3 size: 16 residues. Germline values: CDR1 MNHEY, CDR2 SVGAGI. The CDR3 nucleotides read TGTGCCAGCAGTTCCCTTAGCAATCGCGGGACAGATACGCAGTATTTT. Translating gives CASSSLSNRGTDTQYF.